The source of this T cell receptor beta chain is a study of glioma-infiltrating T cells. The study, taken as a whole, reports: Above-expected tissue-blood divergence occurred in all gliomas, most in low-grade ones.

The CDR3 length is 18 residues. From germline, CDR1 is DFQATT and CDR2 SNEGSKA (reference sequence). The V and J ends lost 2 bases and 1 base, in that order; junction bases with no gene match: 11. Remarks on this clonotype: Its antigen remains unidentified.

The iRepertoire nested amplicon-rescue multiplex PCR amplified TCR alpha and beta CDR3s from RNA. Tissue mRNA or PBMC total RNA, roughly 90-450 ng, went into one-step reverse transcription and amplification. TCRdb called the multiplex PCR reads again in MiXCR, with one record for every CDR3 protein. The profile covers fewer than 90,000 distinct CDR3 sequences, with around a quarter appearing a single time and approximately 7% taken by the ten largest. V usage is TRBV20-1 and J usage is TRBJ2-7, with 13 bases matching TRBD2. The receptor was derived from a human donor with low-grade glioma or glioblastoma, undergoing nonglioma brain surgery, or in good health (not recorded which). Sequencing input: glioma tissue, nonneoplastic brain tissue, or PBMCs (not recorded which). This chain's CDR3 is CSARYPGTSGNRSYEQYF. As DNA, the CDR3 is TGCAGTGCTAGATACCCCGGGACTAGCGGGAATCGGTCCTACGAGCAGTACTTC.